This T cell receptor beta chain was recovered during a study of T cell responses to AZD1222 COVID-19 vaccine. Study overall: Analysis merged second doses at about 4 or about 12 weeks.

Libraries were prepared by immunoSEQ multiplex PCR; TCRdb keeps only in-frame clonotypes and omits some of them. The table has some 130,000 clones, approximately 89% seen once. The ends lost 5 bases at V and 7 bases at J; junction bases unmatched: 14. This CDR3 has 17 amino acids. Germline V gene sequence: CDR1 MNHNY, CDR2 SVGAGI (reference sequence). As regards this clone: Its antigen remains unidentified.

Study outcomes and limitations: Donors were chiefly white British, with a greater number of females, and clonal diversity was perhaps underestimated. Dominant at 160-218 and 743-854, vaccine-associated CD4 TCRs also spanned spike.

This specimen was peripheral blood, taken on day 0 of AZD1222 vaccination. The chain recombines TRBV6-6 with TRBJ2-7; 13 bases match TRBD2. This sequence was found in an adult in good health. The CDR3 sequence is CASSQTSGGPLRGEQYF. Written as DNA, the CDR3 is TGTGCCAGCAGTCAGACTAGCGGGGGGCCGCTACGAGGGGAGCAGTACTTC.